What follows are 22 T cell receptor beta chains derived from one specimen sequenced in a study of liver allograft versus peripheral blood T cells. The wider study: Repertoires from peripheral blood of liver transplant recipients were compared with those inside their transplanted livers.

Each CDR3 protein gets one entry after TCRdb re-called the reads with MiXCR. The profile shows approximately 9,400 distinct CDR3 sequences, 15% to 20% of them singletons. The receptors were gathered from a human patient who had a liver transplant. Some T cells may arise from the graft donor.

On this clonotype: A read error may account for a junction end that differs from germline. V usage is TRBV6-5 and J usage is TRBJ2-7; D uncertain. The CDR3 spans 13 residues. Germline-derived CDR1 and CDR2 are MNHEY and SVGAGI. CDR3 nucleotides: TGTGCCAGCAGCTACACCAGCTCCTGCGAGCAGTACTTC. This translates into CASSYTSSCEQYF.

This clonotype appeared a few times. The rearrangement joins TRBV7-9 to TRBJ2-4; D unresolved. Germline CDR1 is SEHNR and CDR2 is FQNEAQ (reference sequence). The CDR3 is 13 amino acids. V was pared by 10 bases and J by 4 bases, with 14 bases between. CDR3 DNA: TGTGCCATTCCCATCCCCGGGAAAAACATTCAGTACTTC. This translates into CAIPIPGKNIQYF.

This clonotype is labeled as medium-sized. The chain combines TRBV27 with TRBJ1-4; D might be TRBD1 (6 bases). This CDR3 comprises 16 residues. Germline V gene data show CDR1 as MNHEY and CDR2 as SMNVEV (reference sequence). Trimming left V 0 bases short and J 4 bases short, with 12 bases between. CDR3 residues: CASSLSSVGGNEKLFF. Here the CDR3 DNA reads TGTGCCAGCAGTTTATCATCGGTAGGGGGTAATGAAAAACTGTTTTTT.

V is TRBV19 and J is TRBJ2-1; tentative D call: TRBD2 (6 bases). V was cut by 3 bases and J by 2 bases, with 14 bases left in between. From germline, CDR1 is LNHDA and CDR2 SQIVND (reference sequence). This CDR3 is 16 amino acids long. The CDR3 loop reads CASSIRGTGAYNEQFF. The DNA of the CDR3 is TGTGCCAGTAGTATTCGGGGGACTGGAGCCTACAATGAGCAGTTCTTC.

This clonotype is judged medium-sized. V usage is TRBV19 and J usage is TRBJ1-1; 7 bases are a match to TRBD1. The CDR3 has 15 amino acids. Unmatched junction bases numbered 5, after V lost 3 bases and J lost 1 base. The germline gives CDR1 LNHDA, CDR2 SQIVND (reference sequence). The CDR3 DNA reads TGTGCCAGTAGTATCCGGACAGGTAGGAACACTGAAGCTTTCTTT. As protein: CASSIRTGRNTEAFF.

In its sample, this clonotype ranks as medium-sized. CDR3 region: CASREGGTEAFF. The CDR3 nucleotides are TGTGCCAGCAGGGAGGGAGGCACTGAAGCTTTCTTT. This sequence joins TRBV6-2 or TRBV6-3 and TRBJ1-1; D is unresolved. The CDR3 is 12 amino acids. Germline loops: CDR1 MNHEY, CDR2 SVGEGT. V lost 6 bases and J lost 4, with 9 bases in between.

Judged by abundance, this clonotype is medium-sized. The chain joins TRBV6-1 to TRBJ1-2; D gene unclear. CDR3 size: 12 residues. Germline lookup yields CDR1 MNHNS and CDR2 SASEGT. V was shortened by 3 bases and J by 6 bases, with 8 bases between the two germline ends. For the CDR3, the DNA is TGTGCCAGCAGTGAGGACGGTGATGGCTACACCTTC. Translated, it gives CASSEDGDGYTF.

This rearrangement joins TRBV12-3 or TRBV12-4 to TRBJ1-2, with 8 bases fitting TRBD1. The CDR3 loop spans 13 amino acids. The V gene end was trimmed by 5 bases and the J gene end by 6 bases; junction bases not matched to a gene: 5. The DNA of the CDR3 is TGTGCCAGCAGTCTGACAGGGGCGAATGGCTACACCTTC. This sequence encodes CASSLTGANGYTF.

This clonotype is deemed medium-sized (0.01 to 0.1%). The chain recombines TRBV6-6 with TRBJ1-2; the D is unclear. Germline V lookup: CDR1 MNHNY, CDR2 SVGAGI (reference sequence). The V gene lost 8 bases and the J gene lost 11 bases, with 15 bases spanning the gap. This CDR3 has 11 amino acids. This chain's CDR3 is CASAILIEYTF. The CDR3 nucleotides are TGTGCCAGCGCTATCCTTATCGAATACACCTTC.

This clonotype was seen repeatedly, ten times or more. This sequence joins TRBV6-5 and TRBJ2-7; weak D call: TRBD2 (6 bases). Germline lookup yields CDR1 MNHEY and CDR2 SVGAGI. V lost 5 bases to trimming and J lost 1 base, with 15 bases between them. The CDR3 contains 15 residues. The CDR3 DNA is TGTGCCAGCAGTGGCCGGGACTCCTTATCCTACGAGCAGTACTTC. Encoded protein: CASSGRDSLSYEQYF.

This clonotype is labeled medium-sized. The chain employs TRBV24-1 and TRBJ1-2, with a tentative D call TRBD1 (5 bases). The germline V gene has CDR1 KGHDR and CDR2 SFDVKD. The V end was cut by 5 bases, the J end by 0 bases, with 12 bases between. The CDR3 loop spans 15 amino acids. The CDR3 DNA sequence: TGTGCCACCAGTGCCCCAAGGGGTCCTAACTATGGCTACACCTTC. This encodes CATSAPRGPNYGYTF.

This clonotype occurred many times. The V and J genes are TRBV7-9 and TRBJ2-7; D not resolved. Germline V gene data show CDR1 as SEHNR and CDR2 as FQNEAQ (reference sequence). V was trimmed by 8 bases and J by 1 base, leaving 12 bases between them. The CDR3 consists of 13 residues. The CDR3 protein is CASQPPRSYEQYF. The CDR3 region has the DNA TGTGCCAGCCAACCCCCCAGGTCCTACGAGCAGTACTTC.

V gene TRBV7-2 combines with J gene TRBJ1-2; D is perhaps TRBD1 (5 bases). V lost 5 bases, J lost 6 bases, and 13 bases lay in between. CDR3 length equals 13 residues. CDR1 is SGHTA, CDR2 FQGNSA, per germline. The CDR3 loop is CASSPAGPDGYTF. CDR3 nucleotide sequence: TGTGCCAGCAGCCCCGCGGGACCCGATGGCTACACCTTC.

In its sample, this clonotype ranks as medium-sized. This chain uses TRBV7-2 with TRBJ1-2; D gene unclear. The V end lost 1 base, the J end lost 2 bases, and 8 bases lay between the germline ends. Germline loops: CDR1 SGHTA, CDR2 FQGNSA. The CDR3 contains 14 residues. The chain's CDR3 is CASSLGRANYGYTF. Here the CDR3 DNA reads TGTGCCAGCAGCTTAGGCCGGGCCAACTATGGCTACACCTTC. Filled out from reference TRBV7-2 and TRBJ1-2, the complete variable domain reads GAGVSQSPSNKVTEKGKDVELRCDPISGHTALYWYRQSLGQGLEFLIYFQGNSAPDKSGLPSDRFSAERTGGSVSTLTIQRTQQEDSAVYLCASSLGRANYGYTFGSGTRLTVV.

Relative to its sample, this clonotype is medium-sized. The V gene is TRBV29-1, the J gene TRBJ2-7, with 7 bases aligning to TRBD1. Germline CDR1 reads SQVTM; CDR2 reads ANQGSEA. The CDR3 contains 13 residues. Trimming at V came to 5 bases and at J to 1 base, leaving 5 bases not matched to a gene. The CDR3 loop reads CSVTGATSYEQYF. For the CDR3, the DNA is TGCAGCGTTACAGGGGCGACATCCTACGAGCAGTACTTC.

In this sample, this clonotype turned up a few times. The rearrangement uses TRBV27 and TRBJ2-7, with a possible D match to TRBD2 (5 bases). V shed 2 bases and J shed 4 bases, with 9 bases lying between them. Germline V gene lookup returns CDR1 MNHEY and CDR2 SMNVEV (reference sequence). The CDR3 is 13 amino acids. The CDR3 coding sequence is TGTGCCAGCAGTTTACCGGACTGGTACGAGCAGTACTTC. It encodes CASSLPDWYEQYF.

This sequence joins TRBV2 and TRBJ1-1; 10 bases line up with TRBD1. Germline V gene sequence: CDR1 SNHLY, CDR2 FYNNEI. This CDR3 is built from 16 residues. J gave up 6 bases and V 5 bases, and 12 bases lay outside the gene matches. As DNA, the CDR3 is TGTGCCAGCAGTCACCTCACCGGGACAGGGGCGCCTGAAGCTTTCTTT. Protein sequence: CASSHLTGTGAPEAFF. The full variable domain, completed using reference TRBV2 and TRBJ1-1, is EPEVTQTPSHQVTQMGQEVILRCVPISNHLYFYWYRQILGQKVEFLVSFYNNEISEKSEIFDDQFSVERPDGSNFTLKIRSTKLEDSAMYFCASSHLTGTGAPEAFFGQGTRLTVV.

This clonotype turned up a few times. This rearrangement joins TRBV14 to TRBJ2-5; 8 bases map to TRBD2. The V gene end was trimmed by 2 bases and the J gene end by 4 bases; junction bases not matched to a gene: 3. CDR1 is SGHDN and CDR2 is FVKESK in the germline V gene. There are 14 residues in the CDR3. CDR3 sequence: CASSQTSGTETQYF. In DNA form, the CDR3 reads TGTGCCAGCAGCCAAACTAGCGGAACAGAGACCCAGTACTTC.

This clonotype was counted at least ten times. This rearrangement joins TRBV18 to TRBJ1-1; 7 nucleotides line up with TRBD1. The germline CDR1 and CDR2 sequences are KGHSH and LQKENI. Trimming cost V 0 bases and J 0 bases; bases outside gene matches: 10. The length of the CDR3 is 18 residues. This CDR3 is CASSPPIWTGGVNTEAFF. CDR3 DNA: TGTGCCAGCTCACCACCAATCTGGACAGGTGGGGTGAACACTGAAGCTTTCTTT.

This clonotype was counted ten times or more. CDR3: CASSYLAGDTDTQYF. As DNA, the CDR3 is TGTGCCAGCAGTTACCTAGCGGGGGACACAGATACGCAGTATTTT. The chain links TRBV6-6 to TRBJ2-3; 10 nucleotides agree with TRBD2. V lost 2 bases, J lost 2 bases, and 1 base stayed unmatched. Germline-derived CDR1 and CDR2 are MNHNY and SVGAGI (reference sequence). There are 15 residues in the CDR3.

This chain joins TRBV5-4 and TRBJ1-5; a weak D match, TRBD1 (5 bases). There are 13 residues in the CDR3. The V end was cut by 4 bases, the J end by 4 bases, with 9 bases between. Germline V gives CDR1 SGHNT, CDR2 YYREEE (reference sequence). The CDR3 protein is CASSLGLNQPQHF. As DNA, the CDR3 is TGTGCCAGCAGCCTGGGACTAAATCAGCCCCAGCATTTT.

V is TRBV19 and J is TRBJ1-5; no definite D call. V lost 5 bases and J lost 1, with 3 bases in between. The germline gives CDR1 LNHDA, CDR2 SQIVND (reference sequence). CDR3 length: 12 residues. CDR3 region: CASSFSNQPQHF. Here the CDR3 DNA reads TGTGCCAGTAGTTTCAGCAATCAGCCCCAGCATTTT.